Presented here are 27 T cell receptor beta chains from one specimen sequenced in a study of cytomegalovirus exposure and HLA in healthy donors. Here immunoSEQ multiplex PCR was the method, and the copy in TCRdb shows in-frame clones only, minus some. The sample lists a few hundred thousand clones; roughly 85% were seen once. The source material was PBMCs. The source of these receptors is a young woman in good health and CMV-seronegative.

V usage is TRBV9 and J usage is TRBJ2-2; possibly TRBD2 for D (5 bases). The V end lost 7 bases, the J end lost 4 bases, and 20 bases lay between the germline ends. Germline loops: CDR1 SGDLS, CDR2 YYNGEE. CDR3 size: 16 residues. The CDR3 bases are TGTGCCAGCTCAGATCGGGGTCGGGTTGGCACCGGGGAGCTGTTTTTT. Translation: CASSDRGRVGTGELFF.

Regarding this clone: The same CDR3 can be traced to other DNA sequences in this sample. The V and J genes are TRBV5-1 and TRBJ1-1; possible D gene TRBD1, 5 bases. With 0 bases removed from V and 0 bases from J, the gap between germline ends came to 9 bases. The germline V gene has CDR1 SGHRS and CDR2 YFSETQ. CDR3 size: 15 residues. This CDR3 reads CASSLVPGMNTEAFF. Written as DNA, the CDR3 is TGCGCCAGCAGCTTGGTACCAGGGATGAACACTGAAGCTTTCTTT.

This chain joins TRBV4-1 and TRBJ1-5; D might be TRBD1 (6 bases). V lost 5 bases to trimming and J lost 0 bases, with 11 bases between them. In germline, CDR1 is MGHRA, CDR2 YSYEKL. The CDR3 length is 15 residues. CDR3 nucleotide sequence: TGCGCCAGCAGCGGGGACATGGGTAGCAATCAGCCCCAGCATTTT. Translation gives CASSGDMGSNQPQHF.

The genes are TRBV2 and TRBJ2-7; D gene uncertain. Per the germline V gene, CDR1 is SNHLY and CDR2 is FYNNEI. This CDR3 is built from 10 residues. Trimming left V 7 bases short and J 3 bases short, with 4 bases between. CDR3 sequence: CASTNYEQYF. The CDR3 nucleotides are TGTGCCAGCACCAACTACGAGCAGTACTTC.

This clone turned up a few times. V is TRBV30 and J is TRBJ2-3; 9 nucleotides agree with TRBD2. Germline-derived CDR1 and CDR2 are GTSNPN and SVGIG (reference sequence). The CDR3 runs to 16 residues. V dropped 1 base and J dropped 5; count of bases not matched to a gene: 10. The CDR3 loop reads CAWSALGGGVEDTQYF. The CDR3 DNA sequence: TGTGCCTGGAGTGCTCTTGGCGGGGGGGTGGAAGATACGCAGTATTTT.

V and J are TRBV28 and TRBJ1-2; D is possibly TRBD1 (6 bases). The ends were cut back, 6 bases at V and 2 bases at J, with 13 bases in the middle. Germline V gene data show CDR1 as MDHEN and CDR2 as SYDVKM. CDR3 length equals 14 residues. CDR3 DNA sequence: TGTGCCAGCAGCTTAGGACAGCTGAACTATGGCTACACCTTC. Encoded protein: CASSLGQLNYGYTF.

This chain connects TRBV27 to TRBJ1-4, with TRBD1 as a possible D gene (6 bases). V was cut by 6 bases and J by 13 bases, with 18 bases left in between. The CDR3 totals 13 residues. Germline-derived CDR1 and CDR2 are MNHEY and SMNVEV (reference sequence). In nucleotides, the CDR3 is TGTGCCAGCAGCCCAGGGGCTCCCGAGATACTGTTTTTT. Amino acid sequence: CASSPGAPEILFF.

The CDR3 DNA reads TGCGCCAGCAGAGTCTCGGGGAGGGTAACGCAGCCCCAGCATTTT. Translating gives CASRVSGRVTQPQHF. The chain joins TRBV10-1 to TRBJ1-5; D not resolved. Germline V gene lookup returns CDR1 WNHNN and CDR2 SYGVQD (reference sequence). This CDR3 has 15 residues. Between the trimmed V and J ends, which lost 6 bases and 7 bases, there was a span of 19 bases.

The V call is TRBV4-1, the J call TRBJ2-3; 10 positions agree with TRBD2. This CDR3 region has 14 residues. Per the germline V gene, CDR1 is MGHRA and CDR2 is YSYEKL. V dropped 4 bases and J dropped 3; count of bases not matched to a gene: 1. The CDR3 region has the DNA TGCGCCAGCAGCCTAGCGGGGGGAACAGATACGCAGTATTTT. Residues: CASSLAGGTDTQYF.

The chain carries TRBV29-1 and TRBJ2-7; TRBD2 aligns across 9 bases. CDR1 is SQVTM, CDR2 ANQGSEA, per germline. CDR3 length equals 13 residues. V lost 6 bases to trimming and J lost 3 bases; unmatched junction nucleotides: 6. The CDR3 nucleotides are TGCAGCGTCGGACTAGCGTTGGGCTACGAGCAGTACTTC. Translating it yields CSVGLALGYEQYF.

V gene TRBV28 combines with J gene TRBJ1-2; weak D call: TRBD1 (6 bases). Trimming pared 3 bases from V and 4 bases from J, leaving 15 bases between. This CDR3 has 15 residues. CDR1 and CDR2 from the germline V gene are MDHEN and SYDVKM. This CDR3 is CASSFHRAPSYGYTF. The CDR3 DNA is TGTGCCAGCAGTTTCCACAGGGCGCCGTCCTATGGCTACACCTTC.

The chain couples TRBV28 to TRBJ2-1, with 9 bases lining up with TRBD2. J was trimmed by 1 base and V by 5 bases; bases with no gene match: 6. This CDR3 region has 16 residues. Germline loops: CDR1 MDHEN, CDR2 SYDVKM. The CDR3 DNA is TGTGCCAGCAGTGCCTTAGCGGGGGAATCCTACAATGAGCAGTTCTTC. Residues: CASSALAGESYNEQFF.

The J gene is TRBJ1-1, the V gene TRBV21-1; no check of the table's D call, TRBD1, against the DNA was made. TRBV21-1 is marked as a pseudogene. This CDR3 comprises 14 residues. This chain's CDR3 is CASSTEEGDLEAFF. The DNA of the CDR3 is TGTGCCAGCAGCACCGAGGAAGGGGATCTTGAAGCTTTCTTT.

The chain carries TRBV5-1 and TRBJ2-3; possible D gene TRBD2, 5 bases. V lost 0 bases, J lost 5 bases, and 13 bases lay in between. The germline V gene has CDR1 SGHRS and CDR2 YFSETQ. The CDR3 loop spans 15 amino acids. CDR3 residues: CASSLGSLSGDTQYF. The CDR3 nucleotides are TGCGCCAGCAGCTTGGGGAGCCTCAGCGGAGATACGCAGTATTTT.

The gene calls are TRBV5-1 and TRBJ1-2, with D possibly being TRBD1 (5 bases). CDR1 is SGHRS, CDR2 YFSETQ, per germline. With 4 bases removed from V and 8 bases from J, the gap between germline ends came to 15 bases. This CDR3 is 13 amino acids long. CDR3 coding DNA: TGCGCCAGCAGCAGCCCAGGGAAAGGGGGCTACACCTTC. This codes for CASSSPGKGGYTF.

The chain carries TRBV6-4 and TRBJ1-1, with D possibly being TRBD1 (5 bases). From germline, CDR1 is MRHNA and CDR2 SNTAGT. Trimming cost V 2 bases and J 2 bases, with 15 bases left between them. The CDR3 runs to 16 residues. The CDR3 loop reads CASSDNRRGANTEAFF. CDR3 nucleotide sequence: TGTGCCAGCAGTGACAATAGGCGTGGGGCTAACACTGAAGCTTTCTTT.

This sequence joins TRBV7-8 and TRBJ2-7; D may be TRBD1 (6 bases). Trimming cost V 5 bases and J 5 bases, with 19 bases left between them. This CDR3 is 15 amino acids long. Germline assignment: CDR1 SGHVS and CDR2 FQNEAQ. This chain's CDR3 is CASSPHGQPGDEQYF. The CDR3 DNA follows: TGTGCCAGCAGCCCTCACGGACAGCCAGGTGACGAGCAGTACTTC.

The chain employs TRBV2 and TRBJ2-7; a possible D gene is TRBD2 (5 bases). The CDR3 contains 16 residues. Trimming left V 3 bases short and J 3 bases short, with 18 bases between. Germline CDR1 and CDR2: SNHLY and FYNNEI. CDR3 DNA: TGTGCCAGCAGTGATCTGGGAATGGGAGCCAACTACGAGCAGTACTTC. Translating gives CASSDLGMGANYEQYF.

This chain uses TRBV28 with TRBJ1-5, with TRBD1 as a possible D gene (6 bases). This CDR3 region has 14 residues. Germline CDR1 reads MDHEN; CDR2 reads SYDVKM. The V gene lost 11 bases and the J gene lost 11 bases, with 25 bases spanning the gap. DNA of the CDR3: TGTGCCGCAAGTTCGCGGGGGGCCCCCGCGGCCCAGCATTTT. Protein: CAASSRGAPAAQHF.

The rearrangement joins TRBV19 to TRBJ2-7; D may be TRBD1 (6 bases). This CDR3 has 15 amino acids. The V and J ends lost 4 bases and 2 bases respectively, with 15 bases between them. CDR1 LNHDA and CDR2 SQIVND come from the germline V gene (reference sequence). CDR3 residues: CASSRQAYLPYEQYF. CDR3 in DNA: TGTGCCAGTAGTAGACAGGCTTACCTTCCCTACGAGCAGTACTTC.

In its sample, this clone was seen many times. This rearrangement joins TRBV2 to TRBJ1-2; 11 bases are a match to TRBD1. The CDR3 extends over 15 amino acids. V lost 7 bases, J lost 3 bases, and 7 bases stayed unmatched. From germline, CDR1 is SNHLY and CDR2 FYNNEI. The CDR3 spells CASTKRGQGDYGYTF. DNA for the CDR3: TGTGCCAGCACTAAGAGGGGACAGGGGGACTATGGCTACACCTTC.

In nucleotides, the CDR3 is TGTGCCAGCAGCCTTGTTCTTCCCGGAGGGGCTGGGGCCAACGTCCTGACTTTC. Its protein product is CASSLVLPGGAGANVLTF. V usage is TRBV27 and J usage is TRBJ2-6; a possible D gene is TRBD2 (6 bases). Germline V gene lookup returns CDR1 MNHEY and CDR2 SMNVEV (reference sequence). The CDR3 is made up of 18 amino acids. With 6 bases removed from V and 2 bases from J, the gap between germline ends came to 20 bases.

The chain recombines TRBV6-1 with TRBJ2-6; possible D gene TRBD1, 5 bases. CDR1 MNHNS and CDR2 SASEGT come from the germline V gene. V gave up 3 bases and J gave up 0 bases, with 6 bases separating them. This CDR3 has 15 residues. CDR3 loop: CASSDDSSGANVLTF. The CDR3 nucleotides read TGTGCCAGCAGTGACGACAGCTCTGGGGCCAACGTCCTGACTTTC.

V is TRBV28 and J is TRBJ1-2, with D tentatively TRBD1 (5 bases). This CDR3 has 13 residues. Trimming stripped 3 bases from V and 4 bases from J, with 9 bases between. Germline loops: CDR1 MDHEN, CDR2 SYDVKM. The CDR3 is CASSLAGPYGYTF. CDR3 DNA: TGTGCCAGCAGTTTGGCAGGGCCCTATGGCTACACCTTC.

The chain has TRBV9 and TRBJ2-6; 9 nucleotides match TRBD2. The CDR3 has 19 residues. J gave up 2 bases and V 0 bases, and 9 bases lay outside the gene matches. Looked up from germline, CDR1 is SGDLS and CDR2 is YYNGEE. CDR3: CASSVDPSGIITGANVLTF. The CDR3 DNA follows: TGTGCCAGCAGCGTAGACCCTAGCGGGATAATTACTGGGGCCAACGTCCTGACTTTC.

The chain combines TRBV19 with TRBJ1-2, with D possibly matching TRBD1 (6 bases). The CDR3 is made up of 15 amino acids. The germline gives CDR1 LNHDA, CDR2 SQIVND (reference sequence). V gave up 6 bases and J gave up 4 bases, with 18 bases separating them. CDR3 sequence reads: CASRGQDRLSYGYTF. The CDR3 DNA follows: TGTGCCAGTAGGGGCCAAGACAGGTTATCCTATGGCTACACCTTC.

The V gene is TRBV29-1, the J gene TRBJ2-7, with TRBD1 matching 7 bases. The germline V gene has CDR1 SQVTM and CDR2 ANQGSEA. The CDR3 sequence is 15 residues long. J lost 7 bases, V lost 7 bases, and 19 bases had no gene match. The CDR3 sequence is CSAGDAGTVRREQYF. As DNA, the CDR3 is TGCAGCGCCGGAGACGCCGGGACAGTTAGACGGGAGCAGTACTTC.